The 32 T cell receptor beta chains reported below all come from one sample, sequenced in a study of blood T cells in healthy people across ages. A second roughly 6 to 11 cycle PCR used barcoded and J-beta primers. MiXCR, applied by TCRdb to the 5' RACE reads, yields one record per CDR3 protein. In the table there are 800,000 to 950,000 distinct CDR3 sequences, 25% to 35% of which are singletons. This same sample was also taken into another study, of T cells of mothers and their children.

Sample: blood. Receptors were obtained from a woman aged 40-49 years in good health.

Many counts were recorded for this clonotype. J is TRBJ2-7 and V is TRBV29-1; TRBD1 matches 9 bases. The CDR3 is made up of 13 amino acids. The germline CDR1 and CDR2 sequences are SQVTM and ANQGSEA. J lost 9 bases, V lost 6 bases, and 12 bases had no gene match. The CDR3 nucleotides are TGCAGCGTGATCACTTTAACAGGGGGCTCGCAGTACTTC. Translated: CSVITLTGGSQYF.

The rearrangement joins TRBV28 to TRBJ1-5; the D gene is possibly TRBD1 (5 bases). V dropped 5 bases and J dropped 11 bases, with 31 bases sitting between them. The CDR3 has 18 residues. From germline, CDR1 is MDHEN and CDR2 SYDVKM. CDR3 in DNA: TGTGCCAGCAGTACCGATACTCAGGGTTCTCTGTGGCGTGGGTCCCAGCATTTT. Protein: CASSTDTQGSLWRGSQHF.

The chain employs TRBV15 and TRBJ1-1, with a weak D call TRBD1 (5 bases). The V end lost 0 bases, the J end lost 2 bases, and 10 bases lay between the germline ends. The germline V gene has CDR1 LNHNV and CDR2 YYDKDF (reference sequence). The CDR3 loop spans 15 amino acids. The CDR3 nucleotides read TGTGCCACCAGCAGAGAAAAGGGGCCCAACACTGAAGCTTTCTTT. It translates to CATSREKGPNTEAFF.

The chain joins TRBV3-1 to TRBJ2-7, with D perhaps matching TRBD1 (5 bases). The end of the DNA is better explained by TRBJ2-5, so the J call may be wrong. CDR1 is LGHDT, CDR2 YNNKEL, per germline (reference sequence). The CDR3 spans 15 residues. The CDR3: CASSQDRVPRETQYF. The CDR3 bases are TGTGCCAGCAGCCAAGACAGGGTTCCGAGGGAGACCCAGTACTTC.

This clonotype occurred once. This chain joins TRBV25-1 and TRBJ2-5; the match to TRBD2 covers 7 bases. V lost 5 bases, J lost 5 bases, and 14 bases stayed unmatched. The CDR3 sequence is 16 residues long. The V gene's germline CDR1 is MGHDK and CDR2 SYGVNS. The DNA for the CDR3 is TGTGCCAGCAGTCATGGGGGGGGGGGACCTTCGGAGACCCAGTACTTC. Amino acids: CASSHGGGGPSETQYF.

V is TRBV20-1 and J is TRBJ1-6; D may be TRBD1 (6 bases). V lost 7 bases to trimming and J lost 7 bases, with 14 bases between them. The CDR3 spans 13 residues. From germline, CDR1 is DFQATT and CDR2 SNEGSKA (reference sequence). DNA for the CDR3: TGCAGTGGGGGGCCCTCGGGGAATTCACCCCTCCACTTT. It is translated as CSGGPSGNSPLHF.

The chain has TRBV6-1 and TRBJ2-5, with D perhaps TRBD2 (7 bases). V dropped 4 bases and J dropped 4 bases, with 13 bases sitting between them. Germline V lookup: CDR1 MNHNS, CDR2 SASEGT. The CDR3 is 14 residues long. In nucleotides, the CDR3 is TGTGCCAGCAGTGTTGGGGGGGCGAGAGAGACCCAGTACTTC. Its protein product is CASSVGGARETQYF.

The chain employs TRBV9 and TRBJ2-2; no reliable D call. The CDR3 contains 15 residues. Trimming took 0 bases from V and 4 from J, leaving 10 bases between them. Germline CDR1 reads SGDLS; CDR2 reads YYNGEE. This chain's CDR3 is CASSVGSAGTGELFF. The CDR3 DNA follows: TGTGCCAGCAGCGTAGGGTCAGCTGGCACCGGGGAGCTGTTTTTT.

This chain connects TRBV20-1 to TRBJ1-2, with D uncertain. V lost 0 bases to trimming and J lost 2 bases, with 16 bases between them. Germline loops: CDR1 DFQATT, CDR2 SNEGSKA (reference sequence). The CDR3 is 16 residues long. DNA for the CDR3: TGCAGTGCTAGAGATTTGGGGAAGGCCTCGAACTATGGCTACACCTTC. It translates to CSARDLGKASNYGYTF.

V is TRBV9 and J is TRBJ2-4; 7 bases are a match to TRBD2. The assigned J gene may be wrong: the sequence end matches TRBJ2-7 better. Germline CDR1 SGDLS, CDR2 YYNGEE. The CDR3 contains 15 residues. In DNA, the CDR3 is TGTGCCAGCAGCCAGAGCGGGGCAGGGTACGACGAGCAGTACTTC. Protein sequence: CASSQSGAGYDEQYF.

This chain connects TRBV5-1 to TRBJ1-2, with a weak D call TRBD1 (6 bases). From germline, CDR1 is SGHRS and CDR2 YFSETQ. The CDR3 has 16 residues. Trimming left V 0 bases short and J 1 base short, with 13 bases between. The CDR3 sequence is CASSLASGQLNYGYTF. The CDR3 bases are TGCGCCAGCAGCTTGGCCTCCGGACAGCTTAACTATGGCTACACCTTC.

Turning to this clonotype: The junction and the germline gene differ at one end; a read error may be behind it. V and J are TRBV7-2 and TRBJ2-5; 7 bases align to TRBD1. Germline V gene lookup returns CDR1 SGHTA and CDR2 FQGNSA. The CDR3 runs to 14 residues. The CDR3 loop reads CASSSPPGGEAQYF. In nucleotides, the CDR3 is TGTGCCAGCAGCTCTCCCCCAGGGGGAGAGGCCCAGTACTTC.

CDR3 DNA sequence: TGTGCCAGCAGCGGGGGACAGCGGAGCGCCACAGATACGCAGTATTTT. This translates into CASSGGQRSATDTQYF. This chain uses TRBV3-1 with TRBJ2-3, with 7 bases that match TRBD1. CDR3 length equals 16 residues. V shed 5 bases and J 2 bases; nucleotides not matched to a gene: 10. Germline assignment: CDR1 LGHDT and CDR2 YNNKEL (reference sequence).

Turning to this clonotype: One base away lies a much larger clone, so this may be a sequencing read error. This chain connects TRBV20-1 to TRBJ2-1; D is possibly TRBD2 (7 bases). V was shortened by 0 bases and J by 10 bases, with 16 bases between the two germline ends. The CDR3 consists of 14 residues. Germline loops: CDR1 DFQATT, CDR2 SNEGSKA (reference sequence). This CDR3 is CSAREPGGLREQFF. The DNA of the CDR3 is TGCAGTGCTAGAGAACCCGGGGGGCTCCGCGAGCAGTTCTTC.

The chain joins TRBV12-3 or TRBV12-4 to TRBJ1-3; possibly TRBD1 for D (6 bases). Trimming cost V 6 bases and J 2 bases, with 14 bases left between them. The CDR3 is 15 residues long. Here the CDR3 reads CASRPPEGAGNTIYF. CDR3 DNA: TGTGCCAGCAGACCCCCTGAGGGGGCTGGAAACACCATATATTTT.

This clonotype was counted a few times. The rearrangement uses TRBV7-3 and TRBJ1-1; D gene unclear. V was shortened by 3 bases and J by 3 bases, with 8 bases between the two germline ends. Germline CDR1 reads SGHTA; CDR2 reads FQGTGA. The CDR3 loop spans 13 amino acids. The CDR3 protein is CASSFSGDTEAFF. DNA of the CDR3: TGTGCCAGCAGCTTTTCCGGGGACACTGAAGCTTTCTTT.

On this clonotype: With a much larger clone just one base away, this may be a read error. The chain links TRBV2 to TRBJ2-4; no definite D call. The end of the DNA aligns better with TRBJ2-7, so the J call may be wrong. Looked up from germline, CDR1 is SNHLY and CDR2 is FYNNEI. The CDR3 is 14 residues long. CDR3 region: CASRESRLKYEQYF. In nucleotides, the CDR3 is TGTGCCAGCAGGGAGTCGAGACTGAAATACGAGCAGTACTTC.

J is TRBJ2-4 and V is TRBV28; TRBD1 aligns across 7 bases. Germline V gives CDR1 MDHEN, CDR2 SYDVKM. This CDR3 has 14 amino acids. Germline trimming cut 6 bases from V and 2 bases from J; bases unmatched to any gene: 4. CDR3 region: CASSHRGPKNIQYF. The CDR3 bases are TGTGCCAGCAGCCACAGGGGTCCCAAAAACATTCAGTACTTC.

The genes are TRBV20-1 and TRBJ2-5, with unresolved D. The DNA matches TRBJ2-7 better at its end, which makes the J call doubtful. The CDR3 contains 15 residues. Per the germline V gene, CDR1 is DFQATT and CDR2 is SNEGSKA (reference sequence). The CDR3 spells CSASPDSPLTGEQYF. CDR3 sequence (DNA): TGCAGTGCTAGTCCCGACTCGCCCCTTACGGGCGAGCAGTACTTC.

This chain joins TRBV2 and TRBJ2-3, with 10 bases identical to TRBD1. The germline CDR1 and CDR2 sequences are SNHLY and FYNNEI. The V gene end was trimmed by 8 bases and the J gene end by 6 bases; junction bases not matched to a gene: 8. The CDR3 runs to 14 residues. This CDR3 reads CASRRDRGPDTQYF. Written as DNA, the CDR3 is TGTGCCAGCCGGAGGGACAGGGGACCGGATACGCAGTATTTT.

A single count supports this clonotype. A much larger clone lies a single base off, so this may be a read error. This chain uses TRBV10-3 with TRBJ2-7; TRBD2 is a possible D gene (5 bases). CDR1 and CDR2 from the germline V gene are ENHRY and SYGVKD. The CDR3 has 12 amino acids. CDR3 DNA: TGTGCCATCGGTGATCCGGGGTCGGAGCAGTACTTC. Translated, it gives CAIGDPGSEQYF.

The chain links TRBV20-1 to TRBJ2-7; TRBD2 aligns across 10 bases. The length of the CDR3 is 13 residues. Germline V gene data show CDR1 as DFQATT and CDR2 as SNEGSKA (reference sequence). Trimming at V came to 5 bases and at J to 5 bases, leaving 6 bases not matched to a gene. CDR3 sequence: CSAPGLAKHEQYF. CDR3 in DNA: TGCAGTGCTCCGGGACTAGCGAAGCACGAGCAGTACTTC.

V and J are TRBV28 and TRBJ2-1; 8 bases match TRBD1. J lost 9 bases, V lost 3 bases, and 13 bases had no gene match. Germline V CDR1 and CDR2: MDHEN, SYDVKM. The CDR3 sequence is 16 residues long. The CDR3 protein is CASSLWATGVGSEQFF. The DNA for the CDR3 is TGTGCCAGCAGTTTGTGGGCGACAGGGGTGGGGAGTGAGCAGTTCTTC.

This clonotype was seen only a few times. The gene calls are TRBV20-1 and TRBJ2-5; D might be TRBD1 (5 bases). Germline V gives CDR1 DFQATT, CDR2 SNEGSKA (reference sequence). V lost 4 bases and J 5 bases, leaving 11 bases between the germline ends. The length of the CDR3 is 12 residues. The CDR3 is CSAMVGQETQYF. The CDR3 DNA is TGCAGTGCTATGGTGGGGCAGGAGACCCAGTACTTC.

This clonotype showed up just a few times. The junction and the germline gene differ at one end; a read error may be behind it. The chain is built from TRBV28 and TRBJ1-2, with D unclear. The CDR3 extends over 12 amino acids. CDR1 and CDR2 (germline): MDHEN, SYDVKM. The CDR3 here is CAGSLLRGGYTF. CDR3 DNA: TGTGCCGGCAGTTTACTCCGGGGTGGCTACACCTTC.

This chain uses TRBV3-1 with TRBJ1-4, with unresolved D. The CDR3 has 15 amino acids. The germline V gene has CDR1 LGHDT and CDR2 YNNKEL (reference sequence). The V gene lost 3 bases and the J gene lost 6 bases, with 14 bases spanning the gap. The CDR3 nucleotides read TGTGCCAGCAGCCACGCGGGAGGGCGCGATGAAAAACTGTTTTTT. Its protein product is CASSHAGGRDEKLFF.

In regard to this clonotype: Possible read error: a much larger clone is one base away. The chain recombines TRBV6-5 with TRBJ2-1, with 10 nucleotides matching TRBD1. This CDR3 region has 14 residues. CDR1 MNHEY and CDR2 SVGAGI come from the germline V gene. V was pared by 4 bases and J by 10 bases, with 7 bases of the junction left unmatched. The CDR3 nucleotides read TGTGCCAGCAGTTTATTCGGGACAGGGGACGAGCAGTTCTTC. It yields the protein CASSLFGTGDEQFF.

CDR3 nucleotides: TGCAGTGCTAGACCTACTGATTCCGGGACAGGGAACACTGAAGCTTTCTTT. Its translation is CSARPTDSGTGNTEAFF. This chain links TRBV20-1 with TRBJ1-1, with 8 bases fitting TRBD1. V shed 2 bases and J 1 base; nucleotides not matched to a gene: 12. The CDR3 is 17 residues long. CDR1 is DFQATT, CDR2 SNEGSKA, per germline (reference sequence).

The chain links TRBV5-1 to TRBJ2-5; no definite D call. Trimming pared 5 bases from V and 5 bases from J, leaving 13 bases between. The CDR3 contains 13 residues. CDR1 SGHRS and CDR2 YFSETQ come from the germline V gene. CDR3 sequence reads: CASRLPWVETQYF. The CDR3 nucleotides read TGCGCCAGCAGGCTACCATGGGTGGAGACCCAGTACTTC.

This clonotype was recorded many times. The CDR3 bases are TGTGCCAGCAGCCCGTTCCGAGGGACACCGACCTACAATGAGCAGTTCTTC. Translating it yields CASSPFRGTPTYNEQFF. The V and J genes are TRBV9 and TRBJ2-1, with a possible D match to TRBD1 (6 bases). The CDR3 length is 17 residues. Trimming removed 4 bases from V and 2 bases from J, with 19 bases in between. Germline CDR1 SGDLS, CDR2 YYNGEE.

This clonotype was detected many times. The rearrangement joins TRBV20-1 to TRBJ2-1, with TRBD2 matching over 7 bases. V lost 0 bases, J lost 1 base, and 6 bases stayed unmatched. The germline V gene encodes CDR1 DFQATT and CDR2 SNEGSKA (reference sequence). The CDR3 has 16 amino acids. The chain's CDR3 is CSARDPSGVSYNEQFF. The CDR3 DNA sequence: TGCAGTGCTAGAGACCCCAGCGGGGTTTCCTACAATGAGCAGTTCTTC.

This clonotype has only a few counts. V usage is TRBV7-8 and J usage is TRBJ2-3; D might be TRBD1 (6 bases). V was shortened by 7 bases and J by 2 bases, with 22 bases between the two germline ends. CDR1 SGHVS and CDR2 FQNEAQ come from the germline V gene. The CDR3 consists of 17 residues. CDR3: CASNPVSGGLFTDTQYF. The CDR3 DNA is TGTGCCAGCAACCCTGTCAGTGGGGGCCTCTTCACAGATACGCAGTATTTT.